This section outlines one T cell receptor beta chain sequence together with its context. The CDR3 sequence is 13 residues long. Germline V gene sequence: CDR1 KGHSH, CDR2 LQKENI. The trim removed 4 bases at V and 8 bases at J, leaving 5 bases unmatched. This sample is part of a study of blood T cell repertoires in COVID-19. In the original processing: Cell counts per sample came from amplifying reference gene primers. Method: immunoSEQ multiplex PCR; TCRdb's copy keeps in-frame clones and lacks some. D and trimming were read from the DNA, whereas the V and J calls and clone size are those reported in that table. The table has 85,000 to 100,000 clones, 79% seen once.

The sequence was collected from a woman older than 75 with active or convalescent COVID-19. The chain employs TRBV18 and TRBJ2-1, with 7 positions matching TRBD2. Sequencing used peripheral blood. CDR3 sequence: CASSRRLAHEQFF. The CDR3 DNA is TGTGCCAGCTCACGGCGACTAGCCCATGAGCAGTTCTTC.